What follows are 15 T cell receptor beta chains derived from one specimen sequenced in a study of blood T cell repertoires in COVID-19. Some clones are missing from TCRdb's copy, which holds only in-frame ones; the method was immunoSEQ multiplex PCR. The sample yields around 200,000 clones, roughly nine tenths seen once. Sequencing was carried out using peripheral blood. Receptors originate from a woman aged 45-60 years with acute or convalescent COVID-19.

This chain connects TRBV6-2 or TRBV6-3 to TRBJ2-7; D remains ambiguous. Germline CDR1 MNHEY, CDR2 SVGEGT. V was cut by 5 bases and J by 0 bases, with 14 bases left in between. This CDR3 has 15 residues. The DNA for the CDR3 is TGTGCCAGCAGTCCGCCACCTAGGAGCTCCTACGAGCAGTACTTC. Its protein product is CASSPPPRSSYEQYF.

V gene TRBV30 combines with J gene TRBJ2-5; D is unclear. The V end lost 2 bases, the J end lost 0 bases, and 4 bases lay between the germline ends. Looked up from germline, CDR1 is GTSNPN and CDR2 is SVGIG (reference sequence). CDR3 length: 12 amino acids. The CDR3 sequence: CAWSLNQETQYF. The DNA for the CDR3 is TGTGCCTGGAGTCTAAACCAAGAGACCCAGTACTTC.

This chain uses TRBV12-3 or TRBV12-4 with TRBJ2-3, with TRBD2 matching over 9 bases. The J segment lost 9 bases and the V segment lost 10 bases, leaving 11 bases of the junction unmatched. This CDR3 has 13 residues. CDR3 amino acids: CATSGAPARTQYF. The CDR3 coding sequence is TGTGCCACTAGCGGGGCCCCGGCCAGGACGCAGTATTTT.

CDR3 nucleotide sequence: TGTGCCAGCAGTTCCAGGGGACAGTATGGCTACACCTTC. Translating it yields CASSSRGQYGYTF. The chain has TRBV6-6 and TRBJ1-2; 7 positions agree with TRBD1. Losses at the gene ends were 4 bases for V and 5 bases for J; bases not matched to a gene: 4. Looked up from germline, CDR1 is MNHNY and CDR2 is SVGAGI (reference sequence). CDR3 length equals 13 residues.

The gene calls are TRBV30 and TRBJ1-2; D gene unclear. V dropped 1 base and J dropped 4 bases, with 7 bases sitting between them. This CDR3 comprises 12 residues. Germline assignment: CDR1 GTSNPN and CDR2 SVGIG (reference sequence). The CDR3 DNA follows: TGTGCCTGGAGTGGGAGCTCCTATGGCTACACCTTC. This codes for CAWSGSSYGYTF.

The chain uses TRBV12-3 or TRBV12-4 and TRBJ1-5; D gene ambiguous. The CDR3 spans 12 residues. The ends were cut back, 2 bases at V and 5 bases at J, with 4 bases in the middle. CDR3 sequence reads: CASSLPYQPQHF. The CDR3 DNA reads as TGTGCCAGCAGTTTACCATATCAGCCCCAGCATTTT.

J is TRBJ1-2 and V is TRBV12-3 or TRBV12-4; TRBD1 matches 8 bases. The J segment lost 8 bases and the V segment lost 7 bases, leaving 9 bases of the junction unmatched. The CDR3 consists of 13 residues. CDR3 sequence reads: CASTLDRGAGYTF. CDR3 nucleotide sequence: TGTGCCAGCACCCTCGACAGGGGAGCCGGCTACACCTTC.

V is TRBV30 and J is TRBJ1-1; D is possibly TRBD1 (5 bases). This CDR3 comprises 10 residues. V was clipped by 7 bases and J by 11 bases, with 14 bases between them. CDR1 and CDR2 (germline): GTSNPN, SVGIG (reference sequence). The CDR3 nucleotides read TGTGCCTCCTCCACAGGTGACGCTTTCTTT. It encodes CASSTGDAFF.

The chain recombines TRBV5-1 with TRBJ1-1; 8 bases fit TRBD1. Trimming removed 2 bases from V and 5 bases from J; junction bases left unmatched: 11. The CDR3 length is 16 residues. CDR1 and CDR2 from the germline V gene are SGHRS and YFSETQ. The CDR3 DNA is TGCGCCAGCAGCTTCGGACAGGGCCCTTTGAGGACTGAAGCTTTCTTT. Residues: CASSFGQGPLRTEAFF.

The gene calls are TRBV4-3 and TRBJ2-2, with 8 bases that match TRBD2. Germline V gene lookup returns CDR1 LGHNA and CDR2 YSLEER. The CDR3 has 17 residues. With 4 bases clipped from V and 4 bases from J, the junction kept 11 bases outside the gene matches. As DNA, the CDR3 is TGCGCCAGCAGCCCTCAACTAGGCGGGGGGTCCACCGGGGAGCTGTTTTTT. As protein: CASSPQLGGGSTGELFF.

V and J are TRBV6-6 and TRBJ2-6; D gene uncertain. V was cut by 1 base and J by 4 bases, with 5 bases left in between. There are 14 residues in the CDR3. CDR1 is MNHNY, CDR2 SVGAGI, per germline (reference sequence). The CDR3 sequence is CASSYFPGANVLTF. The CDR3 coding sequence is TGTGCCAGCAGTTACTTTCCAGGGGCCAACGTCCTGACTTTC.

The table lists this clone with a few counts. The J gene is TRBJ2-7, the V gene TRBV7-9; 11 bases line up with TRBD2. In germline, CDR1 is SEHNR, CDR2 FQNEAQ (reference sequence). The CDR3 sequence is 15 residues long. The V and J ends lost 4 bases and 7 bases, in that order; junction bases with no gene match: 9. The CDR3 region is CASSYLIAGGYEQYF. The CDR3 nucleotides are TGTGCCAGCAGCTATTTAATAGCGGGAGGGTATGAGCAGTACTTC.

V is TRBV2 and J is TRBJ1-3; possible D gene TRBD1, 5 bases. The CDR3 sequence is 14 residues long. Trimming stripped 3 bases from V and 2 bases from J, with 8 bases between. Germline V gene sequence: CDR1 SNHLY, CDR2 FYNNEI. CDR3 in amino acids: CASSDQGTGNTIYF. The CDR3 nucleotides are TGTGCCAGCAGTGATCAGGGTACTGGAAACACCATATATTTT.

The chain combines TRBV7-2 with TRBJ2-7; 7 bases map to TRBD1. This CDR3 contains 15 residues. Germline V CDR1 and CDR2: SGHTA, FQGNSA. Losses at the gene ends were 5 bases for V and 4 bases for J; bases not matched to a gene: 11. CDR3 protein: CASSGVRDREYEQYF. Written as DNA, the CDR3 is TGTGCCAGCAGCGGAGTGAGAGACAGGGAGTACGAGCAGTACTTC. Complete variable domain (other parts from reference TRBV7-2 and TRBJ2-7): GAGVSQSPSNKVTEKGKDVELRCDPISGHTALYWYRQSLGQGLEFLIYFQGNSAPDKSGLPSDRFSAERTGGSVSTLTIQRTQQEDSAVYLCASSGVRDREYEQYFGPGTRLTVT.

The rearrangement joins TRBV24-1 to TRBJ2-5; 7 bases fit TRBD1. The CDR3 has 15 residues. The ends lost 7 bases at V and 2 bases at J; junction bases unmatched: 9. From germline, CDR1 is KGHDR and CDR2 SFDVKD. This CDR3 reads CATSPSDRVQETQYF. The CDR3 nucleotides are TGTGCCACCAGCCCTTCCGACAGGGTACAAGAGACCCAGTACTTC.